Listed below are T cell receptor beta chains from one sample, sequenced in a study of blood T cells in healthy people across ages. TCRdb ran MiXCR on the 5' RACE reads and lists one entry per CDR3 protein. The sample carries around 1.5 million distinct CDR3 sequences, approximately 60% recorded once. Material for sequencing was blood. The receptors were gathered from a man aged 18 to 29 in good health. Each CDR3 is given with its conserved first and last residue. D genes are given only for firm matches.

J: TRBJ1-2; D: TRBD1; V: TRBV4-2; CDR3: CASSQDFGTGFYGYTF
J: TRBJ2-7; D: -; V: TRBV7-6; CDR3: CASTTEPTEGRYEQYF
J: TRBJ2-7; D: TRBD1; V: TRBV6-2/TRBV6-3; CDR3: CASRGTGGEYEQYF
J: TRBJ1-5; D: TRBD1; V: TRBV20-1; CDR3: CSAGMQGARYQPQHF
J: TRBJ1-2; D: -; V: TRBV10-3; CDR3: CAISETVNYGYTF
J: TRBJ1-6; D: TRBD1; V: TRBV20-1; CDR3: CSAKFSRDRSNSPLHF
J: TRBJ2-7; D: TRBD1; V: TRBV6-5; CDR3: CASRSTGAREQYF
J: TRBJ2-5; D: -; V: TRBV11-2; CDR3: CASSLFPRGANQETQYF
J: TRBJ1-2; D: TRBD1; V: TRBV27; CDR3: CASSFWPGGAYGYTF
J: TRBJ2-7; D: -; V: TRBV6-6; CDR3: CASSFGGRSEQYF
J: TRBJ1-6; D: -; V: TRBV27; CDR3: CASSEQGYNSPLHF
J: TRBJ1-6; D: -; V: TRBV6-5; CDR3: CASSYSSSYNSPLHF
J: TRBJ2-7; D: -; V: TRBV3-1; CDR3: CASSQVTYEQYF
J: TRBJ2-3; D: TRBD2; V: TRBV10-3; CDR3: CAISDQGLAGNPDTQYF
J: TRBJ2-1; D: TRBD2; V: TRBV5-1; CDR3: CASSLSGGDYNEQFF
J: TRBJ2-6; D: -; V: TRBV2; CDR3: CASTRRNSGANVLTF
J: TRBJ2-5; D: TRBD1; V: TRBV20-1; CDR3: CSARAGGWLETQYF
J: TRBJ2-3; D: -; V: TRBV27; CDR3: CASSLGEGTQYF
J: TRBJ2-7; D: -; V: TRBV11-2; CDR3: CASSLGRRYEQYF
J: -; D: TRBD2; V: TRBV6-2/TRBV6-3; CDR3: CASSLRGLAGNEQYF
J: TRBJ1-1; D: -; V: TRBV12-3/TRBV12-4; CDR3: CASSSGTSEAFF
J: TRBJ2-5; D: -; V: TRBV11-2; CDR3: CASSLTGGIQGIMYF
J: TRBJ1-1; D: -; V: TRBV7-9; CDR3: CALGVRSNTEAFF
J: TRBJ2-1; D: -; V: TRBV5-1; CDR3: CASSLAGRSAVDEQFF
J: TRBJ1-4; D: -; V: TRBV12-3/TRBV12-4; CDR3: CASSSQGAVLFF
J: -; D: -; V: TRBV20-1; CDR3: CSARDWTHRETQYF
J: TRBJ2-2; D: -; V: TRBV9; CDR3: CASSVMDTNTGELFF
J: TRBJ2-7; D: TRBD2; V: TRBV11-2; CDR3: CASSFGSGTNYEQYF
J: TRBJ2-7; D: TRBD2; V: TRBV6-2/TRBV6-3; CDR3: CASSYSTTSGNYEQYF
J: TRBJ2-1; D: TRBD2; V: TRBV20-1; CDR3: CSARDLTSGKFYNEQFF
J: TRBJ2-7; D: -; V: TRBV29-1; CDR3: CSVGPVTYEQYF
J: TRBJ2-1; D: -; V: TRBV6-1; CDR3: CASPGPGVLDEQFF
J: TRBJ2-1; D: -; V: TRBV7-6; CDR3: CASSPRTDLIPNYNEQFF
J: TRBJ2-1; D: TRBD2; V: TRBV4-2; CDR3: CASSQVGGEGPLGNEQFF
J: TRBJ2-3; D: TRBD2; V: TRBV7-6; CDR3: CASSLALAGDTDTQYF
J: TRBJ2-3; D: TRBD1; V: TRBV5-1; CDR3: CASSLGGQVPDTQYF
J: TRBJ2-7; D: -; V: TRBV29-1; CDR3: CSVRSTYEQYF
J: TRBJ2-4; D: -; V: TRBV15; CDR3: CAIAGEAKNIQYF
J: TRBJ2-2; D: TRBD1; V: TRBV29-1; CDR3: CSVDTGAGGATGELFF
J: TRBJ2-1; D: TRBD2; V: TRBV7-2; CDR3: CASTRLAALPVQFF
J: TRBJ2-1; D: -; V: TRBV7-2; CDR3: CASSWEWASHNEQFF
J: TRBJ1-1; D: -; V: TRBV10-3; CDR3: CAISEPDFTGNTEAFF
J: TRBJ2-7; D: TRBD2; V: TRBV6-2/TRBV6-3; CDR3: CASKRLATSYEQYF
J: TRBJ2-5; D: -; V: TRBV29-1; CDR3: CSVEDQEGAGETQYF
J: TRBJ1-1; D: -; V: TRBV20-1; CDR3: CSARRGAGRETFF
J: TRBJ2-1; D: TRBD2; V: TRBV29-1; CDR3: CSVGLASYNEQFF
J: TRBJ2-5; D: TRBD2; V: TRBV29-1; CDR3: CSVEETSGRPFGETQYF
J: TRBJ2-5; D: TRBD1; V: TRBV28; CDR3: CASTFPGQGYETQYF
J: TRBJ2-5; D: -; V: TRBV12-3/TRBV12-4; CDR3: CASSWGWETQYF
J: TRBJ1-1; D: -; V: TRBV20-1; CDR3: CSASRGRRGWDTEAFF
J: TRBJ2-7; D: -; V: TRBV15; CDR3: CATSREYKVLDEQYF
J: TRBJ2-1; D: -; V: TRBV20-1; CDR3: CSASPGEHSYNEQFF
J: TRBJ2-7; D: -; V: TRBV7-6; CDR3: CASSLAGTFSSYEQYF
J: TRBJ2-1; D: -; V: TRBV7-9; CDR3: CASSQTGPEQFF
J: TRBJ2-7; D: -; V: TRBV6-2/TRBV6-3; CDR3: CASSYWSLNEQYF